The 17 T cell receptor beta chains reported below all come from one sample, sequenced in a study of glioma-infiltrating T cells. The iRepertoire nested amplicon-rescue multiplex PCR amplified TCR alpha and beta CDR3s from RNA. TCRdb redid the calling of the multiplex PCR reads with MiXCR, one entry per CDR3 protein. Of 84,000 or so distinct CDR3 sequences in the sample, roughly 23% were seen once. Sequencing was performed on glioma tissue, nonneoplastic brain tissue, or PBMCs (not recorded which). Source of these receptors: a human donor with low-grade glioma or glioblastoma, undergoing nonglioma brain surgery, or in good health (not recorded which).

This clonotype came up a few times. This chain joins TRBV12-3 or TRBV12-4 and TRBJ2-3; maybe TRBD2 (7 bases). V was pared by 3 bases and J by 2 bases, with 12 bases between. This CDR3 has 15 amino acids. The CDR3 sequence: CASSFWAGATDTQYF. As DNA, the CDR3 is TGTGCCAGCAGTTTTTGGGCGGGGGCCACAGATACGCAGTATTTT.

This clonotype was detected ten times or more. The chain joins TRBV6-1 to TRBJ2-1; D is unclear. The germline CDR1 and CDR2 sequences are MNHNS and SASEGT. Trimming removed 8 bases at V and 0 bases at J, with 11 bases between. The CDR3 extends over 14 amino acids. CDR3 region: CASLSLSSYNEQFF. The CDR3 DNA sequence: TGTGCCAGCCTCTCGTTGAGCTCCTACAATGAGCAGTTCTTC.

The rearrangement links TRBV6-5 to TRBJ2-3; D remains unclear. CDR1 is MNHEY and CDR2 is SVGAGI in the germline V gene. This CDR3 region has 13 residues. The ends were cut back, 5 bases at V and 4 bases at J, with 10 bases in the middle. For the CDR3, the DNA is TGTGCCAGCAGTGGGCCACACTCAGATACGCAGTATTTT. Amino acids: CASSGPHSDTQYF.

The sample holds many counts of this clonotype. The rearrangement links TRBV19 to TRBJ1-1; 8 nucleotides agree with TRBD1. The CDR3 extends over 15 amino acids. Germline-derived CDR1 and CDR2 are LNHDA and SQIVND (reference sequence). The ends lost 5 bases at V and 5 bases at J; junction bases unmatched: 10. DNA for the CDR3: TGTGCCAGTAGTCTAGGACAGGGAAGATGGACTGAAGCTTTCTTT. As protein: CASSLGQGRWTEAFF.

The table lists this clonotype with many counts. For the CDR3, the DNA is TGCAGTGCTAGAGAGTTGACAACTAATGAAAAACTGTTTTTT. Translated, it gives CSARELTTNEKLFF. The chain links TRBV20-1 to TRBJ1-4; no firm D call. The CDR3 consists of 14 residues. CDR1 and CDR2 (germline): DFQATT, SNEGSKA (reference sequence). V was cut by 0 bases and J by 0 bases, with 5 bases left in between.

At least ten counts were recorded for this clonotype. J is TRBJ1-1 and V is TRBV7-6; the D is unclear. V was trimmed by 1 base and J by 1 base, leaving 10 bases between them. CDR1 is SGHVS, CDR2 FNYEAQ, per germline. The CDR3 consists of 15 residues. The DNA of the CDR3 is TGTGCCAGCAGCTTAGTAAAGGTGGGGAACACTGAAGCTTTCTTT. Amino acid sequence: CASSLVKVGNTEAFF. The entire variable domain, with the rest obtained from reference TRBV7-6 and TRBJ1-1, is as follows: GAGVSQSPRYKVTKRGQDVALRCDPISGHVSLYWYRQALGQGPEFLTYFNYEAQQDKSGLPNDRFSAERPEGSISTLTIQRTEQRDSAMYRCASSLVKVGNTEAFFGQGTRLTVV.

This clonotype was detected ten times or more. The V and J genes are TRBV18 and TRBJ2-3, with 7 positions matching TRBD1. Germline CDR1 and CDR2: KGHSH and LQKENI. The CDR3 contains 18 residues. J was trimmed by 4 bases and V by 8 bases; bases with no gene match: 21. The CDR3 sequence: CASGGQTGSLLDPDTQYF. CDR3 nucleotides: TGTGCCAGCGGGGGACAGACTGGATCCCTCCTGGACCCAGATACGCAGTATTTT.

This clonotype was counted ten times or more. CDR3 protein: CASSLAHEGDQPQHF. Written as DNA, the CDR3 is TGTGCCAGCAGCTTAGCGCACGAAGGAGATCAGCCCCAGCATTTT. The V call is TRBV7-2, the J call TRBJ1-5; no definite D call. Trimming left V 0 bases short and J 5 bases short, with 11 bases between. The germline V gene has CDR1 SGHTA and CDR2 FQGNSA. The CDR3 has 15 amino acids.

There are many counts of this clonotype. The V and J genes are TRBV12-3 or TRBV12-4 and TRBJ2-3; TRBD2 agrees at 11 bases. The CDR3 loop spans 15 amino acids. Trimming took 7 bases from V and 0 from J; bases not matched to a gene: 3. Here the CDR3 DNA reads TGTGCCAGCACCCGACTAGCGGGGAGCACAGATACGCAGTATTTT. It specifies CASTRLAGSTDTQYF.

This clonotype was detected once. One junction end does not reproduce the germline sequence, and a read error may be involved. CDR3 in amino acids: CASSQDRASRGENQYF. DNA of the CDR3: TGTGCCAGCAGCCAAGATAGGGCTAGCCGGGGAGAGAACCAGTACTTC. This chain joins TRBV4-2 and TRBJ2-5, with TRBD2 as a possible D gene (5 bases). This CDR3 is built from 16 residues. Looked up from germline, CDR1 is LGHNA and CDR2 is YNFKEQ.

This clonotype was found a few times. The chain has TRBV5-1 and TRBJ2-1; D is unresolved. The CDR3 is 15 residues long. V was shortened by 0 bases and J by 7 bases, with 14 bases between the two germline ends. CDR1 is SGHRS and CDR2 is YFSETQ in the germline V gene. CDR3: CASSLDPGSSNEQFF. The CDR3 DNA is TGCGCCAGCAGCTTGGATCCGGGTTCGAGTAATGAGCAGTTCTTC.

This clonotype was detected ten times or more. The chain uses TRBV4-1 and TRBJ2-3; no reliable D call. This CDR3 contains 15 residues. Germline CDR1 is MGHRA and CDR2 is YSYEKL. Trimming shortened V by 0 bases and J by 3 bases, and 10 bases separated the two germline ends. This CDR3 is CASSQEGQPTDTQYF. In DNA, the CDR3 is TGCGCCAGCAGCCAAGAAGGCCAGCCAACAGATACGCAGTATTTT.

The V call is TRBV2, the J call TRBJ2-7; the match to TRBD1 covers 8 bases. Trimming took 0 bases from V and 4 from J; bases not matched to a gene: 8. CDR1 is SNHLY and CDR2 is FYNNEI in the germline V gene. The CDR3 sequence is 16 residues long. The chain's CDR3 is CASSEADGTGEYEQYF. CDR3 DNA sequence: TGTGCCAGCAGTGAAGCAGATGGGACAGGCGAGTACGAGCAGTACTTC.

This clonotype was recorded at least ten times. The chain combines TRBV2 with TRBJ1-4; tentative D call: TRBD1 (5 bases). V was trimmed by 3 bases and J by 5 bases, leaving 10 bases between them. The CDR3 runs 14 residues. Per germline, CDR1 SNHLY and CDR2 FYNNEI. As DNA, the CDR3 is TGTGCCAGCAGTGACGGGGGTGGAAATGAAAAACTGTTTTTT. Its translation is CASSDGGGNEKLFF.

This clonotype has at least ten counts. The rearrangement links TRBV6-4 to TRBJ2-7; no reliable D call. CDR3 length: 15 residues. CDR1 is MRHNA, CDR2 SNTAGT, per germline. V shed 4 bases and J shed 7 bases, with 20 bases lying between them. The CDR3 region is CASSGLLPPNREQYF. CDR3 coding DNA: TGTGCCAGCAGTGGACTGTTACCTCCCAACCGGGAGCAGTACTTC.

This clonotype turned up a few times. This chain links TRBV12-3 or TRBV12-4 with TRBJ2-7, with D perhaps TRBD2 (6 bases). The CDR3 runs to 16 residues. V shed 0 bases and J shed 6 bases, with 18 bases lying between them. CDR3 residues: CASSLAPLVGGAEQYF. As DNA, the CDR3 is TGTGCCAGCAGTTTAGCTCCCCTGGTTGGAGGGGCCGAGCAGTACTTC.

This clonotype has at least ten counts. The CDR3, as DNA: TGTGCCAGCTGGGACAGGGGGGGCCGCCTGAACACTGAAGCTTTCTTT. It codes for CASWDRGGRLNTEAFF. This chain connects TRBV6-1 to TRBJ1-1, with TRBD1 identical over 11 bases. The germline gives CDR1 MNHNS, CDR2 SASEGT. Trimming cost V 8 bases and J 0 bases; bases outside gene matches: 8. CDR3 length equals 16 residues.